This T cell receptor beta chain was found in a study of CD8 T cells in ankylosing spondylitis. V dropped 2 bases and J dropped 3 bases, with 2 bases sitting between them. The germline CDR1 and CDR2 sequences are LGHDT and YNNKEL (reference sequence). This CDR3 contains 11 residues. With molecular barcodes, quantitative 5'-RACE was used to make the TCR beta libraries. TCRdb re-called the 5' RACE reads with MiXCR, one entry per CDR3 protein. The sample yields about 24,000 distinct CDR3 sequences, around 17% seen once. Note on this clonotype: Its antigen is currently unknown.

General study results and limits: Past research had described some motif variants in reactive arthritis synovial fluid and blood. Within peripheral blood, clones linked to disease were CD8+ and relatively rare.

This receptor was taken from a male donor with ankylosing spondylitis or in good health (not recorded which). The chain couples TRBV3-1 to TRBJ2-7, with D uncertain. What was sequenced was blood. Here the CDR3 reads CASSQSYEQYF. CDR3 in DNA: TGTGCCAGCAGCCAAAGCTACGAGCAGTACTTC.